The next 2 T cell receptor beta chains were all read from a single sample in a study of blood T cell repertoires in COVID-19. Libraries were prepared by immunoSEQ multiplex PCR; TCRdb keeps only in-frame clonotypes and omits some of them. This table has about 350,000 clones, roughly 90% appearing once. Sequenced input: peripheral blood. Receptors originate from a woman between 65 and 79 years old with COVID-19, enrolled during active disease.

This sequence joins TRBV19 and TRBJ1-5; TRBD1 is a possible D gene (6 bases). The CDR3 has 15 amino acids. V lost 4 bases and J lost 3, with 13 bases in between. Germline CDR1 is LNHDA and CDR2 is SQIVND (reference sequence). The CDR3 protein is CASSTRTAYNQPQHF. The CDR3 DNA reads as TGTGCCAGTAGTACCCGGACAGCTTACAATCAGCCCCAGCATTTT.

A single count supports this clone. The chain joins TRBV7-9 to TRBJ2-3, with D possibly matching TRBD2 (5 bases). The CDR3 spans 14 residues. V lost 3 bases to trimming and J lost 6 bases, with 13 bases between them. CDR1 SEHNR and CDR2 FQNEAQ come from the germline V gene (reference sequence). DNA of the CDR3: TGTGCCAGCAGCTTCGGGCTGGACTCGGATACGCAGTATTTT. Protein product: CASSFGLDSDTQYF. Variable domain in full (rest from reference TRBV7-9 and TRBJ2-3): DTGVSQNPRHKITKRGQNVTFRCDPISEHNRLYWYRQTLGQGPEFLTYFQNEAQLEKSRLLSDRFSAERPKGSFSTLEIQRTEQGDSAMYLCASSFGLDSDTQYFGPGTRLTVL.